This is a list of T cell receptor beta chains from one sample in a study of post-analysis software for immune sequencing data. Each CDR3 protein gets one entry after TCRdb re-called the PCR reads with MiXCR. This table holds under 900,000 distinct CDR3 sequences, roughly 50% found once. Specimen: blood. These receptors were collected from a girl aged 5-17 years with multiple sclerosis. CDR3s include the opening cysteine and the closing phenylalanine or tryptophan. D genes are given only for firm matches. Clone size is not always given. Where it is, it says once, few, many or a class for expanded clones.

CDR3aa	CDR3nt	abundance	d_gene	v_gene	j_gene
CASSVGVLAGANVLTF	TGTGCCAGCAGCGTAGGGGTTTTAGCTGGGGCCAACGTCCTGACTTTC	.	.	TRBV9	TRBJ2-6
CSAHSGTSGSYEQFF	TGCAGTGCCCATTCCGGGACTAGCGGGAGTTATGAGCAGTTCTTC	.	TRBD2	TRBV20-1	TRBJ2-1
CSVEPGDNEQFF	TGCAGCGTTGAGCCCGGGGACAATGAGCAGTTCTTC	few	.	TRBV29-1	TRBJ2-1
CASSPGGGTSGRGYTF	TGTGCCAGCAGTCCGGGGGGGGGAACATCCGGGCGCGGCTACACCTTC	.	.	TRBV6-6	TRBJ1-2
CSAGDPMGLTSGYYEQYF	TGCAGTGCTGGAGATCCAATGGGTCTGACTAGCGGGTACTACGAGCAGTACTTC	.	TRBD2	TRBV20-1	TRBJ2-7
CASSYSETDYEQYF	TGTGCCAGCAGTTACTCGGAGACGGACTACGAGCAGTACTTC	few	.	TRBV6-5	TRBJ2-7
CSHISPGPMAETQYF	TGCAGCCATATCTCACCGGGACCCATGGCAGAGACCCAGTACTTC	.	.	TRBV29-1	TRBJ2-5
CASSLGHPVGETQYF	TGTGCCAGCAGCCTGGGACACCCAGTAGGGGAGACCCAGTATTTC	.	.	TRBV11-2	TRBJ2-7
CASSLGGGLAGGPHEQFF	TGTGCCAGCAGCTTAGGAGGGGGACTAGCGGGGGGACCGCATGAGCAGTTCTTC	few	TRBD2	TRBV11-2	TRBJ2-1
CASSNVAGGIYEQYF	TGTGCCAGCAGCAACGTAGCGGGAGGGATCTACGAGCAGTACTTC	few	TRBD2	TRBV12-3/TRBV12-4	TRBJ2-7
CSATTGYQETQYF	TGCAGCGCTACGACAGGGTACCAAGAGACCCAGTACTTC	.	TRBD1	TRBV29-1	TRBJ2-5
CSVRSGSASYEQYF	TGCAGCGTTAGGAGCGGGAGCGCTTCTTACGAGCAGTACTTC	.	TRBD2	TRBV29-1	TRBJ2-7
CSATGYSGANVLTF	TGCAGTGCTACAGGTTACTCTGGGGCCAACGTCCTGACTTTC	.	.	TRBV20-1	TRBJ2-6
CASKTSYTSYEQYF	TGTGCCAGCAAGACTAGCTATACTTCTTACGAGCAGTACTTC	.	TRBD2	TRBV7-2	TRBJ2-7
CASSLVSGFGYTF	TGCGCCAGCAGCTTGGTGTCAGGCTTCGGCTACACCTTC	once	.	TRBV5-1	TRBJ1-2
CASSYSVPGDLTGEQFF	TGTGCCAGCAGTTACTCGGTTCCGGGAGATTTAACTGGTGAGCAGTTCTTC	.	.	TRBV6-5	TRBJ2-1
CASSQVYGQETQYF	TGCGCCAGCAGCCAAGTTTATGGACAAGAGACCCAGTACTTC	few	.	TRBV4-1	TRBJ2-5
CATATGSAEQYF	TGTGCCACCGCGACAGGGTCTGCCGAGCAGTACTTC	few	TRBD1	TRBV19	TRBJ2-7
CASRRTGTWENEQYF	TGTGCCAGCAGGCGGACGGGTACTTGGGAGAACGAGCAGTACTTC	.	.	TRBV3-1	TRBJ2-7
CASSQSRAHNEQFF	TGTGCCAGCAGCCAATCCAGGGCCCACAATGAGCAGTTCTTC	.	.	TRBV14	TRBJ2-1
CASSLVSVGAGGTEAFF	TGTGCCAGCAGCTTAGTCTCTGTGGGGGCGGGCGGCACTGAAGCTTTCTTT	.	.	TRBV7-2	TRBJ1-1
CASSETGIGGYTF	TGTGCCAGCAGCGAGACAGGGATAGGAGGCTACACCTTC	.	TRBD1	TRBV7-8	TRBJ1-2
CSASGTGGASNTDTQYF	TGCAGTGCTAGCGGGACAGGGGGCGCGAGCAACACAGATACGCAGTATTTT	few	TRBD1	TRBV20-1	TRBJ2-3
CASSGGTYGYTF	TGTGCCAGCAGCGGGGGAACCTATGGCTACACCTTC	few	.	TRBV7-2	TRBJ1-2
CASSLETGQGRETQYF	TGCGCCAGCAGCTTGGAAACAGGGCAGGGGAGAGAGACCCAGTACTTC	few	.	TRBV5-1	TRBJ2-5
CAISGLADTDTQYF	TGTGCCATCAGTGGCCTCGCTGACACAGATACGCAGTATTTT	many	.	TRBV10-3	TRBJ2-3
CSASGTGTYEQYF	TGCAGCGCCTCCGGGACAGGGACCTACGAGCAGTACTTC	few	TRBD1	TRBV20-1	TRBJ2-7
CATKIGSGANVLTF	TGTGCCACCAAAATAGGGTCTGGGGCCAACGTCCTGACTTTC	.	.	TRBV7-6	TRBJ2-6
CASSLTSFSYNEQFF	TGCGCCAGCAGTCTGACTAGCTTCTCCTACAATGAGCAGTTCTTC	.	TRBD2	TRBV10-2	TRBJ2-1
CASRPDTLGYEQYF	TGTGCCAGCAGGCCGGACACCCTAGGATACGAGCAGTACTTC	.	.	TRBV12-3/TRBV12-4	TRBJ2-7
CASKEGGGTDTQYF	TGTGCCAGCAAGGAAGGGGGCGGCACAGATACGCAGTATTTT	.	TRBD1	TRBV2	TRBJ2-3
CASSLVLAGVLSSYNEQFF	TGTGCCAGCAGCTTGGTACTAGCGGGGGTGCTGAGCTCCTACAATGAGCAGTTCTTC	.	TRBD2	TRBV5-5	TRBJ2-1
CSAFDPGKNIQYF	TGCAGTGCTTTCGATCCGGGCAAAAACATTCAGTACTTC	.	.	TRBV20-1	TRBJ2-4
CASSFGQGDSGANVLTF	TGTGCCAGCAGCTTTGGACAGGGCGACTCTGGGGCCAACGTCCTGACTTTC	.	TRBD1	TRBV7-6	TRBJ2-6
CAITRDRLAKNIQYF	TGTGCCATCACACGGGACCGATTAGCCAAAAACATTCAGTACTTC	few	.	TRBV10-3	TRBJ2-4
CASSQGPGQGESNEQFF	TGTGCCAGCAGCCAAGGACCAGGACAGGGTGAATCCAATGAGCAGTTCTTC	few	TRBD1	TRBV3-1	TRBJ2-1
CASSLTRTSGGAATDTQYF	TGTGCCAGCAGCTTAACAAGGACTAGCGGGGGGGCAGCCACAGATACGCAGTATTTT	.	TRBD2	TRBV7-3	TRBJ2-3
CASSPSLGSKNIQYF	TGTGCCAGCAGTCCTTCTCTGGGATCCAAAAACATTCAGTACTTC	.	.	TRBV28	TRBJ2-4
CSVWTQANEKLFF	TGCAGCGTGTGGACTCAAGCTAATGAAAAACTGTTTTTT	.	.	TRBV29-1	TRBJ1-4
CASSLDRVDYEQYF	TGTGCCAGCAGCTTGGACAGGGTGGACTACGAGCAGTACTTC	.	TRBD1	TRBV11-2	TRBJ2-7
CASSHGVAGISYEQYF	TGTGCCAGCAGCCACGGAGTAGCGGGGATCTCCTACGAGCAGTACTTC	few	TRBD2	TRBV3-1	TRBJ2-7
CSVEGGQGLYNEQFF	TGCAGCGTTGAAGGGGGACAGGGTCTTTACAATGAGCAGTTCTTC	.	TRBD1	TRBV29-1	TRBJ2-1
CSVEGSQGSNYGYTF	TGCAGCGTTGAGGGGTCACAGGGAAGCAACTATGGCTACACCTTC	few	.	TRBV29-1	TRBJ1-2
CASIPRGGTDTQYF	TGTGCCAGCATCCCTAGAGGGGGCACAGATACGCAGTATTTT	.	.	TRBV12-3/TRBV12-4	TRBJ2-3
CASSDNGPHEDEQYF	TGTGCCAGCAGTGATAATGGGCCCCACGAGGACGAGCAGTACTTC	.	.	TRBV2	TRBJ2-7
CAIERQVASYEQYF	TGTGCCATTGAGAGACAGGTTGCCTCCTACGAGCAGTACTTC	.	.	TRBV27	TRBJ2-7
CSARSPSGAGGYTF	TGCAGTGCTAGATCCCCCTCGGGGGCGGGGGGCTACACCTTC	.	.	TRBV20-1	TRBJ1-2
CSVHTRGAEETQYF	TGCAGCGTTCATACAAGGGGGGCGGAAGAGACCCAGTACTTC	.	.	TRBV29-1	TRBJ2-5